Below are 9 T cell receptor beta chains sequenced from a single sample in a study of blood T cell repertoires in COVID-19. Produced via immunoSEQ multiplex PCR; TCRdb's table is partial and in-frame only. The table includes about 69,000 clones, 75% to 90% detected once. Specimen: peripheral blood. Every receptor here comes from a woman between 50 and 59 years old with active COVID-19.

The CDR3 nucleotides read TGTGCCAGCAGTCCGACAGGGGGCTTCTATGGCTACACCTTC. Protein product: CASSPTGGFYGYTF. This chain joins TRBV6-5 and TRBJ1-2; 10 bases fit TRBD1. With V trimmed by 5 bases and J by 4 bases, 4 bases remained unmatched. The V gene's germline CDR1 is MNHEY and CDR2 SVGAGI. The CDR3 has 14 residues.

The chain carries TRBV28 and TRBJ1-1, with a weak D call TRBD1 (6 bases). Germline assignment: CDR1 MDHEN and CDR2 SYDVKM. Deletions cut 6 bases from V and 5 bases from J, with 16 bases between. CDR3 length: 14 residues. The CDR3 loop reads CASSAAGARTEAFF. The CDR3 DNA sequence: TGTGCCAGCAGCGCTGCGGGGGCGCGGACTGAAGCTTTCTTT.

This clone was found once. A read error may account for a junction end that differs from germline. The rearrangement uses TRBV10-1 and TRBJ2-7, with 7 bases identical to TRBD2. Germline V gene lookup returns CDR1 WNHNN and CDR2 SYGVQD (reference sequence). The CDR3 consists of 13 residues. The CDR3 DNA reads as TGCGCCAGCAGTGGTCAGGTGGGGACTACCCTTAACTTC. This sequence encodes CASSGQVGTTLNF.

This sequence joins TRBV4-1 and TRBJ2-1, with 10 bases that match TRBD2. V lost 1 base, J lost 3 bases, and 3 bases stayed unmatched. This CDR3 spans 16 amino acids. The germline gives CDR1 MGHRA, CDR2 YSYEKL. CDR3 residues: CASSQALAGGYNEQFF. In DNA, the CDR3 is TGCGCCAGCAGCCAAGCCTTAGCGGGAGGCTACAATGAGCAGTTCTTC.

This clone was recorded only once. This chain connects TRBV7-9 to TRBJ1-2, with 9 positions matching TRBD1. Germline lookup yields CDR1 SEHNR and CDR2 FQNEAQ (reference sequence). J gave up 5 bases and V 5 bases, and 6 bases lay outside the gene matches. The CDR3 length is 14 residues. The CDR3 DNA is TGTGCCAGCAGCAACAGGGACAGGGAGTATGGCTACACCTTC. This codes for CASSNRDREYGYTF.

This chain links TRBV5-6 with TRBJ2-7; perhaps TRBD2 as D (6 bases). This CDR3 region has 15 residues. The germline gives CDR1 SGHDT, CDR2 YYEEEE. Trimming shortened V by 4 bases and J by 0 bases, and 14 bases separated the two germline ends. The CDR3 sequence: CASSLSSASSYEQYF. DNA for the CDR3: TGTGCCAGCAGCCTCTCTAGCGCAAGCTCCTACGAGCAGTACTTC.

The chain has TRBV3-1 (or the pseudogene TRBV3-2) and TRBJ2-7; 12 positions match TRBD2. The junction had 9 bases not matched to a gene; V was cut back by 1 base and J by 2 bases. The CDR3 consists of 18 residues. Germline V gives CDR1 LGHDT, CDR2 YNNKEL (reference sequence). In nucleotides, the CDR3 is TGTGCCAGCAGCCAAGGCCTAGCGGGAGGGGGGCTTACCTACGAGCAGTACTTC. Protein product: CASSQGLAGGGLTYEQYF.

This clone has just one count. CDR3 residues: CASSIEAGANYGYTF. The CDR3 coding sequence is TGTGCCAGTAGTATAGAAGCCGGGGCTAACTATGGCTACACCTTC. The V and J genes are TRBV19 and TRBJ1-2; D call uncertain. The CDR3 totals 15 residues. Germline CDR1 LNHDA, CDR2 SQIVND (reference sequence). V lost 0 bases to trimming and J lost 0 bases, with 8 bases between them.

The rearrangement joins TRBV9 to TRBJ2-2; D is possibly TRBD2 (5 bases). Germline V lookup: CDR1 SGDLS, CDR2 YYNGEE. The CDR3 consists of 12 residues. The V gene lost 0 bases and the J gene lost 8 bases, with 5 bases spanning the gap. CDR3 bases: TGTGCCAGCAGCGTAGGAGGGGGGGAGCTGTTTTTT. Amino acid sequence: CASSVGGGELFF.